This T cell receptor (beta chain) was retrieved from a study of blood T cell repertoires in COVID-19. Across the study: The origin of the acute and convalescent COVID-19 samples was the United States, Italy and Spain. PBMCs, B-cell-depleted T cells, or T cells were the source of the cDNA or gDNA that made up the material.

Trimming removed 0 bases at V and 6 bases at J, with 9 bases between. CDR3 length: 14 residues. Per the original methods: By means of reference gene primer amplification, nucleated cell counts were estimated. The table came from immunoSEQ multiplex PCR; TCRdb's copy has only in-frame clones and leaves some out. For V, J and clone size, that table is used; D and trimming come from the DNA. The repertoire holds 150,000 to 200,000 clones, roughly 85% seen once, with about 5% in the top ten. The sequenced sample was peripheral blood. The clonotype originates from a human donor in a cohort sampled during active COVID-19. The chain employs TRBV23-1 and TRBJ2-1; weak D call: TRBD2 (6 bases). TRBV23-1 is an ORF, with its function uncertain. CDR3 protein: CASSQSNSGNEQFF. The CDR3 bases are TGCGCCAGCAGTCAATCGAATAGCGGCAATGAGCAGTTCTTC.